This T cell receptor (beta chain) was identified in a study of T cells after yellow fever vaccination. V shed 7 bases, J shed 8 bases, and the junction held 16 bases outside the gene matches. In germline, CDR1 is ENHRY, CDR2 SYGVKD. This CDR3 is built from 18 residues. A single record per CDR3 protein comes from TCRdb applying MiXCR to the 5' RACE reads. This sample has 610,000 or so distinct CDR3 sequences; 9% to 15% occur once, and the top ten carry more than 12%. Study-level points and caveats: Weaker overall, the secondary response nonetheless peaked faster (day 5 versus 15). Within FACS-sorted repertoires, abundant clonotypes contaminating from the bulk population could be present. Re-detected after boosting: most primary clones, more than 95% of CD4 and about 89% of CD8.

This clonotype was counted a few times. The target antigen is unknown. The gene calls are TRBV10-3 and TRBJ2-1; 14 bases are shared with TRBD2. This TCR derives from a man under 40 who received the YFV17D yellow fever vaccine. The specimen was PBMCs, collected on the day of the yellow fever booster vaccination. The CDR3 DNA is TGTGCCATCAACTCCGCCCCGGGACTAGCGGGAGTCGGGTATGAGCAGTTCTTC. Its protein is CAINSAPGLAGVGYEQFF.